The sequence of this T cell receptor beta chain was determined in a study of OX40 agonist ivuxolimab in advanced cancers. On the study more broadly: Those enrolled were approximately 78% male, with a mean age of about 60 years and ages from 23 to 79. Points from the study as a whole: The authors did not determine the antigen specificity of the expanded peripheral T cells. Among some nonresponders, normalized T-cell clonal expansion was also low.

Germline CDR1 is WNHNN and CDR2 is SYGVQD (reference sequence). Trimming took off 0 bases at V and 7 bases at J, with 16 bases between the two ends. The CDR3 is 15 residues long. Details on this clone: What it binds is unknown.

The repertoire was sequenced with immunoSEQ multiplex PCR; TCRdb's copy has only in-frame clones and lacks some. The sample has 75,000 to 85,000 clones, about nine tenths seen once. This receptor was identified in an adult with an advanced solid tumor such as melanoma, head and neck, liver or kidney cancer. The chain combines TRBV10-1 with TRBJ2-7, with D perhaps being TRBD1 or TRBD2 (5 bases each). The sequencing used CD4+ or CD8+ T cells sorted from blood, collected in a trial of the OX40 agonist ivuxolimab. The CDR3: CASSESQGTREEQYF. The CDR3 DNA is TGCGCCAGCAGTGAGTCTCAAGGGACCAGGGAAGAGCAGTACTTC.